This T cell receptor beta chain was observed in a study of T cell repertoires in cytomegalovirus infection (dated by TCRdb to about 2019). Study-wide context: Recently identified HLA-C-restricted CMV epitopes, whose presentation resists viral immunomodulation, were targeted by peptide stimulations together with well-studied HLA-B-restricted epitopes. Because public TCR beta signatures pointed to carriage of CMV infection together with the matching HLA type, the HLA type of each donor mattered for the analysis.

This clonotype was observed a handful of times. What antigen it recognizes has not been identified. Base-call qualities are not available, and no considerably larger clone is one nucleotide away. Study-level results and caveats: Cumulative frequency of public TCR beta family members discriminated carriers of CMV infection plus the relevant HLA type in this cohort and an independent roughly 350-donor cohort. The ex vivo response was dominated by HLA-C-restricted CMV-specific TCR beta clonotypes, which also provided the single most frequent clonotype in two of eight donors.

Taken with the paper, the label for treatment or condition translates to: in vitro stimulation with specific CMV peptide epitopes to enrich CMV-specific T cells. The CDR3, from cysteine to phenylalanine, totals 13 residues. Only the CDR3 DNA stays, 39 bases, in frame from base 1. Trimming costs V 6 bases and J 1 base, and their ends lie 9 bases apart. Sequencing used an Illumina HiSeq 1500. TCRdb reanalyzed the raw reads on its own, using fastp at Q25 for trimming and MiXCR for clone calling, and kept in-frame beta chains. Duplicate CDR3 protein sequences are folded into a single record with the most common DNA and genes. In this sample the table shows more than 110,000 distinct CDR3 sequences, around 30% of which occur a single time. Jointly, the top ten make up 45% to 60% of the sample.

The TCR sequence derives from a human donor in good health (CMV status not recorded). Some clones in this sample may be carry-over from other donors' samples. Specimen: CD8+ T cells from cultured PBMCs, collected from culture after CMV antigen stimulation. Rearrangement joined TRBV12-3 or TRBV12-4 to TRBJ2-5; the D gene is perhaps TRBD2, from 6 matching bases. The CDR3 has the sequence CASSRGAQETQYF. The DNA reads as follows: TGTGCCAGCAGCCGCGGGGCCCAAGAGACCCAGTACTTC.